The rows below give T cell receptor beta chains drawn from one sample of a study of blood T cells in healthy people across ages. MiXCR was run by TCRdb on the 5' RACE reads, yielding one entry per CDR3 protein. The sample lists 1.2 million to 1.5 million distinct CDR3 sequences; approximately 60% were seen once. The specimen sequenced was blood. These receptors all stem from a man younger than 35 in good health. The CDR3 runs from the conserved cysteine through the conserved F or W. D genes are given only for firm matches. Clone size is given for some rows only: seen once, a few or many times, or a class if the clone is expanded.

>TRBJ1-6|-|-|TRBV4-3
TGCGCCAGCAGCCTATCAGGGCGCTCCTATAATTCACCCCTCCACTTT
CASSLSGRSYNSPLHF
>TRBJ2-7|TRBD2|few|TRBV20-1
TGCAGTGCTAGACTCGCTAGCGGGAGGGGAGACGAGCAGTACTTC
CSARLASGRGDEQYF
>TRBJ1-4|-|-|TRBV20-1
TGCAGTGCTAGAGAGATCTCGGGGGAAAAACTGTTTTTT
CSAREISGEKLFF
>TRBJ2-7|-|-|TRBV6-2/TRBV6-3
TGTGCCAGCATGAAATCGGGTATAATAACCTACGAGCAGTACTTC
CASMKSGIITYEQYF
>TRBJ1-5|TRBD1|-|TRBV6-6
TGTGCCAGCAGTTACTCAGGGGGCCTTAGCAATCAGCCCCAGCATTTT
CASSYSGGLSNQPQHF
>TRBJ2-1|-|-|TRBV20-1
TGCAGTGCTAGGGTAACTAGCGAGCAGTTCTTC
CSARVTSEQFF
>TRBJ2-1|-|-|TRBV4-1
TGCGCCAGCAGCAACTCGGGACGGCCGGAGGAGTTCTTC
CASSNSGRPEEFF
>TRBJ2-1|-|-|TRBV27
TGTGCCAGCAGTTTAGACAGGCGGACCGCCTACAATGAGCAGTTCTTC
CASSLDRRTAYNEQFF
>TRBJ2-1|-|-|TRBV6-1
TGTGCCAGCAGTGCGTATTCCGGCAATGAGCAGTTCTTC
CASSAYSGNEQFF
>TRBJ2-5|-|few|TRBV29-1
TGCAGCGTTGGAGACAGGACCCAAGAGACCCAGTACTTC
CSVGDRTQETQYF
>TRBJ2-4|TRBD1|-|TRBV7-9
TGTGCCAGCAGCTTACTCTCGGGACAGAAAAACATTCAGTACTTC
CASSLLSGQKNIQYF
>TRBJ2-3|TRBD2|-|TRBV4-1
TGCGCCAGCAGCCAAGTACTAGCGGATCTCAACACAGATACGCAGTATTTT
CASSQVLADLNTDTQYF
>TRBJ1-2|-|-|TRBV29-1
TGCAGCGTTGAAGTGTTTACAGCCGGCTACACCTTC
CSVEVFTAGYTF
>TRBJ2-5|-|-|TRBV19
TGTGCCAGTAGTAGGGGGGCGGCTTGGTCCTACAATGAGCAGTACTTC
CASSRGAAWSYNEQYF